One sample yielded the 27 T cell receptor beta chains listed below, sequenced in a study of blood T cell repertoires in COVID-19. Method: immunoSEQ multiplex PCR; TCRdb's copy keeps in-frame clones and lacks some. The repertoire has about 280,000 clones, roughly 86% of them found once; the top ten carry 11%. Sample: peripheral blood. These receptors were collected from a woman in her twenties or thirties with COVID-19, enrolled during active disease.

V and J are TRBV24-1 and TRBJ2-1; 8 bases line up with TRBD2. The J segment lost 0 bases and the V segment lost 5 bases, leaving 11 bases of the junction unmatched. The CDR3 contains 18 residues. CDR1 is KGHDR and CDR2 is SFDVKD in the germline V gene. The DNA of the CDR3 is TGTGCCACCAGTGCCCCCCCCCGAGCGGGAGTCTCCTACAATGAGCAGTTCTTC. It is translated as CATSAPPRAGVSYNEQFF.

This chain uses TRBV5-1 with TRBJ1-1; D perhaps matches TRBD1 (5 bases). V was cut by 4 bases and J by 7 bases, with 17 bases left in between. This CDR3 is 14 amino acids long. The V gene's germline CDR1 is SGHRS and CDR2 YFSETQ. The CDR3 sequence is CASSGAVSRNEAFF. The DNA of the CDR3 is TGCGCCAGCAGCGGGGCAGTGTCAAGGAATGAAGCTTTCTTT.

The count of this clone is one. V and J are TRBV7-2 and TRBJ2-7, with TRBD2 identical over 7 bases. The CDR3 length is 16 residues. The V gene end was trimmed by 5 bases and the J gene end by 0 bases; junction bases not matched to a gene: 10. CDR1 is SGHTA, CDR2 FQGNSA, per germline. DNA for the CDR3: TGTGCCAGCAGCCCCGTGGGGGGGATCTTCTCCTACGAGCAGTACTTC. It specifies CASSPVGGIFSYEQYF.

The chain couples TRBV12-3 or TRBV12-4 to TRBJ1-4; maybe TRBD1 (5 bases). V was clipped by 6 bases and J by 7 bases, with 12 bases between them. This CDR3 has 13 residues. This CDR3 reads CASRGLWGEKLFF. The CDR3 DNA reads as TGTGCCAGCAGGGGACTTTGGGGTGAAAAACTGTTTTTT.

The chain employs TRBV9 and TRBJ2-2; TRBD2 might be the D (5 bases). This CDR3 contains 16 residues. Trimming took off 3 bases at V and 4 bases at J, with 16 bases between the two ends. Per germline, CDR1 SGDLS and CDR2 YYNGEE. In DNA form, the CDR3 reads TGTGCCAGCAGCGCCGGCCGGAGGATGCCCACCGGGGAGCTGTTTTTT. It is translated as CASSAGRRMPTGELFF.

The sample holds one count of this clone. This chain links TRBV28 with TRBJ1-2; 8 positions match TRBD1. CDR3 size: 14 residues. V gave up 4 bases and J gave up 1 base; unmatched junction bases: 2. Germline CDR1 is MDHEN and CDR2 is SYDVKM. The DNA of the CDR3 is TGTGCCAGCAGTTGGACAGGGCTTAACTATGGCTACACCTTC. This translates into CASSWTGLNYGYTF.

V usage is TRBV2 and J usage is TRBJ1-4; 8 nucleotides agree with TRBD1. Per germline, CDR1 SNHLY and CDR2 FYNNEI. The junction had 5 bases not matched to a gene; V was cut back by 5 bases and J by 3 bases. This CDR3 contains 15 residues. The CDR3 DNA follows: TGTGCCAGCAGTTTACAGGGGGGAGCTAATGAAAAACTGTTTTTT. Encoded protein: CASSLQGGANEKLFF.

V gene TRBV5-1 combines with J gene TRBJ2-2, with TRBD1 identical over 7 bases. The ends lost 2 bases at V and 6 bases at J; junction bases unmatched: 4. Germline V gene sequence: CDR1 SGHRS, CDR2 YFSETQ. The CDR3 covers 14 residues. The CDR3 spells CASSFRDRAGELFF. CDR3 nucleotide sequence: TGCGCCAGCAGCTTCCGGGACAGAGCCGGGGAGCTGTTTTTT. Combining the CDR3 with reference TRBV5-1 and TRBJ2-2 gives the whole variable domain KAGVTQTPRYLIKTRGQQVTLSCSPISGHRSVSWYQQTPGQGLQFLFEYFSETQRNKGNFPGRFSGRQFSNSRSEMNVSTLELGDSALYLCASSFRDRAGELFFGEGSRLTVL.

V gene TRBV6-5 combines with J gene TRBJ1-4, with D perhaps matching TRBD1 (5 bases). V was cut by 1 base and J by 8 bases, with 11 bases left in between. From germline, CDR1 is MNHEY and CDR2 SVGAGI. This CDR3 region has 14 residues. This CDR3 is CASSYWQGGEKLFF. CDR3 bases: TGTGCCAGCAGTTACTGGCAGGGCGGCGAAAAACTGTTTTTT.

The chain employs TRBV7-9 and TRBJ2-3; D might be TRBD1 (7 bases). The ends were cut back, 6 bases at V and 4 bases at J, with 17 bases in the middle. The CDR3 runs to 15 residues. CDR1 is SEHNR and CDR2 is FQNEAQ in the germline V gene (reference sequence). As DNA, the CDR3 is TGTGCCAGCAGTTCCCAGGGGGGCAGGGCAGATACGCAGTATTTT. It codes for CASSSQGGRADTQYF.

This chain's CDR3 is CASSLQTGHEQYF. The CDR3 coding sequence is TGTGCCAGCAGCCTACAGACAGGTCACGAGCAGTACTTC. The chain combines TRBV7-9 with TRBJ2-7; perhaps TRBD1 as D (6 bases). The CDR3 runs 13 residues. V lost 5 bases, J lost 5 bases, and 13 bases lay in between. Germline CDR1 and CDR2: SEHNR and FQNEAQ (reference sequence). Variable domain in full (rest from reference TRBV7-9 and TRBJ2-7): DTGVSQNPRHKITKRGQNVTFRCDPISEHNRLYWYRQTLGQGPEFLTYFQNEAQLEKSRLLSDRFSAERPKGSFSTLEIQRTEQGDSAMYLCASSLQTGHEQYFGPGTRLTVT.

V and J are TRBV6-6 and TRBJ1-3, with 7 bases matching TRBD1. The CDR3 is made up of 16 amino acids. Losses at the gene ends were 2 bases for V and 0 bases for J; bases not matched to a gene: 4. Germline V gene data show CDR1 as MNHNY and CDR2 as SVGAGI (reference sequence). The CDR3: CASSYTTGDSGNTIYF. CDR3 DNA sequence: TGTGCCAGCAGTTACACTACAGGGGACTCTGGAAACACCATATATTTT.

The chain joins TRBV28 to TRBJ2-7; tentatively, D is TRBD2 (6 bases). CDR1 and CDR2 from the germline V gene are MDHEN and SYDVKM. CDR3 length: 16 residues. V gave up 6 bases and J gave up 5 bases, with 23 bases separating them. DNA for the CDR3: TGTGCCAGCAGCCCCTTCAGAGGAGGGTTCATCCACGAGCAGTACTTC. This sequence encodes CASSPFRGGFIHEQYF.

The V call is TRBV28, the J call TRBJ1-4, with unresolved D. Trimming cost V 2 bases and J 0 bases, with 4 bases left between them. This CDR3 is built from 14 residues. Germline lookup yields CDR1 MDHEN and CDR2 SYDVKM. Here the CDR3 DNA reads TGTGCCAGCAGTTTAGGCTCAACTAATGAAAAACTGTTTTTT. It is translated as CASSLGSTNEKLFF.

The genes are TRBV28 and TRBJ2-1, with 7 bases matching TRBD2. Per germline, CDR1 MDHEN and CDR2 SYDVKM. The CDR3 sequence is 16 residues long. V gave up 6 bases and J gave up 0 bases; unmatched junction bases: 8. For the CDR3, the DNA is TGTGCCAGCAGGGGGGGGAGCGGAAGCTCCTACAATGAGCAGTTCTTC. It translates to CASRGGSGSSYNEQFF.

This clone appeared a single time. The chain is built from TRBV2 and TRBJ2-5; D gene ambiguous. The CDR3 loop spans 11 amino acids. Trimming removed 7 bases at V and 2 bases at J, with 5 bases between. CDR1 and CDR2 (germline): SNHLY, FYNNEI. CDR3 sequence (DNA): TGTGCCAGCAACCTACAAGAGACCCAGTACTTC. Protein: CASNLQETQYF.

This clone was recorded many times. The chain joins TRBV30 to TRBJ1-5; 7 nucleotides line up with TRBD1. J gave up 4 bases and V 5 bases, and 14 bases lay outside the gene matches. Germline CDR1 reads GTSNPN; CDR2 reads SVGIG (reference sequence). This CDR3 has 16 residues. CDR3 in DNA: TGTGCCTGGGCCCCGTGGGGCGGGACAGCAAATCAGCCCCAGCATTTT. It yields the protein CAWAPWGGTANQPQHF.

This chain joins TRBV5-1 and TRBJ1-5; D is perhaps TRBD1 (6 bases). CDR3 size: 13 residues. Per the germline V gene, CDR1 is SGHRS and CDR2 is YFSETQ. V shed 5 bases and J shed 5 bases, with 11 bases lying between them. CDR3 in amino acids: CASRVDRYQPQHF. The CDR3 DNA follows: TGCGCCAGCAGGGTCGACAGGTATCAGCCCCAGCATTTT. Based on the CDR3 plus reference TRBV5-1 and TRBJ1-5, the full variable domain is KAGVTQTPRYLIKTRGQQVTLSCSPISGHRSVSWYQQTPGQGLQFLFEYFSETQRNKGNFPGRFSGRQFSNSRSEMNVSTLELGDSALYLCASRVDRYQPQHFGDGTRLSIL.

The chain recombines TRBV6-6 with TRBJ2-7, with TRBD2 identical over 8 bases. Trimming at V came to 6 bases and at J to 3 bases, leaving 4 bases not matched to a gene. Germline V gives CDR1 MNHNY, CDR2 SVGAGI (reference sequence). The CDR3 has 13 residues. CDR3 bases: TGTGCCAGCAGGACGGGGGGGGACTACGAGCAGTACTTC. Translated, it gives CASRTGGDYEQYF.

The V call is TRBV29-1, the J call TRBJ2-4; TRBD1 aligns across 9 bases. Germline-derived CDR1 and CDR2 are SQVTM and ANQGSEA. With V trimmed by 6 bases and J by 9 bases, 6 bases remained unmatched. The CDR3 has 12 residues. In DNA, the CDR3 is TGCAGCGTGAGGGACAGGGTCAGCATTCAGTACTTC. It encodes CSVRDRVSIQYF.

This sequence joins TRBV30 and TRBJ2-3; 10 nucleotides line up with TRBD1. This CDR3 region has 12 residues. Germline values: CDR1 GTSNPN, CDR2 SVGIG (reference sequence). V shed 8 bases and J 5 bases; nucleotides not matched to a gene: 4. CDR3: CARQGARDTQYF. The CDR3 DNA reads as TGTGCCAGACAGGGGGCCCGAGATACGCAGTATTTT.

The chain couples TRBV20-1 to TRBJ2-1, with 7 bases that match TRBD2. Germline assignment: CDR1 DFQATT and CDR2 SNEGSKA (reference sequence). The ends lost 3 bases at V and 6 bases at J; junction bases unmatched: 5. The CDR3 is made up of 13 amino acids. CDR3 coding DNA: TGCAGTGCTAGTACTGGCGGGGGCAATGAGCAGTTCTTC. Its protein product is CSASTGGGNEQFF.

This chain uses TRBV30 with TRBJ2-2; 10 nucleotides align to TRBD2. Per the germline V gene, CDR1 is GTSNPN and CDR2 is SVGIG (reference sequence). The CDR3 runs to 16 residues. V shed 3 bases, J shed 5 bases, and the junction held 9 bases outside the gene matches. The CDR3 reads CAWRERTSGDTGELFF. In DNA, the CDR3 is TGTGCCTGGAGAGAAAGGACTAGCGGCGATACCGGGGAGCTGTTTTTT. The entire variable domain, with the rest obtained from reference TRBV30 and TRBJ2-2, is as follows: SQTIHQWPATLVQPVGSPLSLECTVEGTSNPNLYWYRQAAGRGLQLLFYSVGIGQISSEVPQNLSASRPQDRQFILSSKKLLLSDSGFYLCAWRERTSGDTGELFFGEGSRLTVL.

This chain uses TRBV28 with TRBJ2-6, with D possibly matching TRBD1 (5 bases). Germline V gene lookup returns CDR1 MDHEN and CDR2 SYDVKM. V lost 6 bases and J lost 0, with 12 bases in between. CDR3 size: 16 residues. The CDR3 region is CASSPDTFSGANVLTF. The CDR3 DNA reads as TGTGCCAGCAGCCCGGACACCTTCTCTGGGGCCAACGTCCTGACTTTC.

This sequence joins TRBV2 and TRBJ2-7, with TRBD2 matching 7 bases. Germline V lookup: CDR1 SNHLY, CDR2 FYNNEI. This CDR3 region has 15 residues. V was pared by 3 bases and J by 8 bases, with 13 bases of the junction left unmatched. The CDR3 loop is CASSETSSPWLKQYF. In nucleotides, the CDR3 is TGTGCCAGCAGTGAGACTAGCTCCCCTTGGTTGAAGCAGTACTTC.

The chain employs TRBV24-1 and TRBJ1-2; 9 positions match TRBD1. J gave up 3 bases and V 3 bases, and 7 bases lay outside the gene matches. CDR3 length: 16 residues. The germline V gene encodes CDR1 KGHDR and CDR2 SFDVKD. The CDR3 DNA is TGTGCCACCAGTGATCTGGGACAGGGAGGGTACTATGGCTACACCTTC. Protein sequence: CATSDLGQGGYYGYTF.

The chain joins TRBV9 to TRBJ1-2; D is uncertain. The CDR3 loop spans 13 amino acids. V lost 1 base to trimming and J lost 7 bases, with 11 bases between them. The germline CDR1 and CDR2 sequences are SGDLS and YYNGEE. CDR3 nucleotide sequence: TGTGCCAGCAGCGTAAACACAGCAGGTGGCTACACCTTC. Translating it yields CASSVNTAGGYTF.